The next 10 T cell receptor beta chains were all read from a single sample in a study of T cell changes during pregnancy in multiple sclerosis. Measured with immunoSEQ multiplex PCR; TCRdb has only the in-frame clones, and not every one. Found here are more than 20,000 clones, approximately 80% of them singletons; the top ten hold roughly 14%. The source was CD8+ T cells from peripheral blood mononuclear cells, collected in the first trimester of pregnancy. These receptors were obtained from a female donor in good health, enrolled as a control in a pregnancy study.

V gene TRBV9 combines with J gene TRBJ1-2; 9 bases match TRBD1. The J segment lost 6 bases and the V segment lost 4 bases, leaving 13 bases of the junction unmatched. Germline V gives CDR1 SGDLS, CDR2 YYNGEE. This CDR3 region has 16 residues. Here the CDR3 DNA reads TGTGCCAGCAGCCCAAGGGGGGACAGGGACCATAATGGCTACACCTTC. Encoded protein: CASSPRGDRDHNGYTF. Full variable domain (outside the CDR3, taken from reference TRBV9 and TRBJ1-2): DSGVTQTPKHLITATGQRVTLRCSPRSGDLSVYWYQQSLDQGLQFLIQYYNGEERAKGNILERFSAQQFPDLHSELNLSSLELGDSALYFCASSPRGDRDHNGYTFGSGTRLTVV.

The V call is TRBV7-9, the J call TRBJ1-1, with 7 bases that match TRBD1. The CDR3 length is 14 residues. Germline V gene data show CDR1 as SEHNR and CDR2 as FQNEAQ (reference sequence). V was pared by 7 bases and J by 1 base, with 6 bases of the junction left unmatched. In DNA, the CDR3 is TGTGCCAGCATCGCACAGGGGCCGAACACTGAAGCTTTCTTT. Translation gives CASIAQGPNTEAFF.

About this clone itself: One end of the junction varies from germline; a read error may be responsible. This sequence joins TRBV5-6 and TRBJ2-2; 7 nucleotides align to TRBD2. The CDR3 is 17 amino acids. Germline CDR1 SGHDT, CDR2 YYEEEE. The chain's CDR3 is CASSPQTSATNTGKLFF. DNA for the CDR3: TGTGCCAGCAGCCCACAAACTAGCGCTACGAACACCGGGAAGCTGTTTTTT.

This chain joins TRBV29-1 and TRBJ2-2, with 11 bases matching TRBD1. With 8 bases clipped from V and 6 bases from J, the junction kept 5 bases outside the gene matches. CDR3 length equals 13 residues. Germline CDR1 is SQVTM and CDR2 is ANQGSEA. The CDR3 protein is CSLRTGGSGELFF. The CDR3 DNA sequence: TGCAGCCTCCGGACAGGGGGCTCCGGGGAGCTGTTTTTT.

The chain is built from TRBV6-5 and TRBJ2-1, with TRBD2 matching 12 bases. CDR1 and CDR2 from the germline V gene are MNHEY and SVGAGI. The CDR3 spans 15 residues. V dropped 7 bases and J dropped 4; count of bases not matched to a gene: 5. The CDR3 sequence is CASTLLAGGYNEQFF. CDR3 DNA: TGTGCCAGCACCCTACTAGCGGGAGGTTACAATGAGCAGTTCTTC.

This chain uses TRBV15 with TRBJ1-1; D gene uncertain. Trimming removed 2 bases from V and 4 bases from J, with 11 bases in between. From germline, CDR1 is LNHNV and CDR2 YYDKDF (reference sequence). The CDR3 length is 14 residues. The CDR3 nucleotides read TGTGCCACCAGCAGACGCCCGGGTGCCACTGAAGCTTTCTTT. This translates into CATSRRPGATEAFF. The complete variable domain, with remaining parts taken from reference TRBV15 and TRBJ1-1, reads DAMVIQNPRYQVTQFGKPVTLSCSQTLNHNVMYWYQQKSSQAPKLLFHYYDKDFNNEADTPDNFQSRRPNTSFCFLDIRSPGLGDTAMYLCATSRRPGATEAFFGQGTRLTVV.

This sequence joins TRBV4-1 and TRBJ1-4; the match to TRBD1 covers 12 bases. V dropped 3 bases and J dropped 6; count of bases not matched to a gene: 8. CDR1 and CDR2 from the germline V gene are MGHRA and YSYEKL. The CDR3 totals 17 residues. This chain's CDR3 is CASSHPGTGGRDEKLFF. CDR3 nucleotides: TGCGCCAGCAGCCATCCCGGGACAGGGGGCCGGGATGAAAAACTGTTTTTT.

This clone was recorded only once. The chain recombines TRBV4-3 with TRBJ1-2; TRBD1 agrees at 8 bases. V was clipped by 0 bases and J by 6 bases; unmatched bases: 9. The CDR3 has 16 residues. CDR1 is LGHNA, CDR2 YSLEER, per germline. The CDR3 DNA reads TGCGCCAGCAGCCAAGATGGCCCGGGACAGGTGAATGGCTACACCTTC. Protein product: CASSQDGPGQVNGYTF.

This clone ranks as medium-sized (0.01 to 0.1%). CDR3 residues: CTSSQTPPLAAYNEQFF. In DNA, the CDR3 is TGCACCAGCAGCCAGACCCCCCCTCTAGCGGCCTACAATGAGCAGTTCTTC. The chain couples TRBV1 to TRBJ2-1; TRBD2 is taken as the D call from the table, unchecked against the DNA. TRBV1 is listed as a pseudogene. The CDR3 length is 17 residues.

The genes are TRBV29-1 and TRBJ2-7; 11 nucleotides match TRBD1. The V and J ends lost 5 bases and 4 bases, in that order; junction bases with no gene match: 4. Germline CDR1 and CDR2: SQVTM and ANQGSEA. The CDR3 has 13 residues. The CDR3 here is CSVRTGGKYEQYF. CDR3 DNA: TGCAGCGTTAGGACAGGGGGCAAATACGAGCAGTACTTC.